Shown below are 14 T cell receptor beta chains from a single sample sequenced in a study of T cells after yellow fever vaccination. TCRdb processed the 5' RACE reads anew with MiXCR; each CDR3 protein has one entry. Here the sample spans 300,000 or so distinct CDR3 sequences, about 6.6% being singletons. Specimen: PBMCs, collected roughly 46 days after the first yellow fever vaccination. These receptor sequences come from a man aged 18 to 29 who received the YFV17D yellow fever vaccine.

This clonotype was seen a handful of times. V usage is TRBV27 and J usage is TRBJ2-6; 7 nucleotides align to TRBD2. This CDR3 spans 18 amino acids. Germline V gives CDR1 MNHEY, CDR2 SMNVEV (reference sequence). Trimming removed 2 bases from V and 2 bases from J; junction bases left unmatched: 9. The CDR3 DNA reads TGTGCCAGCAGTTTAAGGCGAGCGGGGATGGCTGGGGCCAACGTCCTGACTTTC. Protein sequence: CASSLRRAGMAGANVLTF. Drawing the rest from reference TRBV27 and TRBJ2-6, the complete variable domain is EAQVTQNPRYLITVTGKKLTVTCSQNMNHEYMSWYRQDPGLGLRQIYYSMNVEVTDKGDVPEGYKVSRKEKRNFPLILESPSPNQTSLYFCASSLRRAGMAGANVLTFGAGSRLTVL.

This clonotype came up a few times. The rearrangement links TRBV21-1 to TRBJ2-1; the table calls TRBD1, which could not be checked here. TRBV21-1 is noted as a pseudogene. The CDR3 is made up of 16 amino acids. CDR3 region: CASSKGGTYTYNEQFF. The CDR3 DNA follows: TGTGCCAGCAGCAAAGGGGGGACATACACTTACAATGAGCAGTTCTTC.

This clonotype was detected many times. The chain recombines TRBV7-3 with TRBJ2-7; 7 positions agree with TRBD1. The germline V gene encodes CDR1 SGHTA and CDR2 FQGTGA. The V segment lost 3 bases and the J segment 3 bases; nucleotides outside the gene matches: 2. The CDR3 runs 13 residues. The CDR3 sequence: CASSFDRDYEQYF. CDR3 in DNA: TGTGCCAGCAGCTTTGACAGGGACTACGAGCAGTACTTC.

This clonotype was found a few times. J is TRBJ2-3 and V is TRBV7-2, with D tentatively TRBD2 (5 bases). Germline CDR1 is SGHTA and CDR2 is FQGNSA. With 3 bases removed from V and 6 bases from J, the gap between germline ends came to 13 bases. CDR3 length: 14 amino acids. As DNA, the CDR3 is TGTGCCAGCAGCTTGAGGGAGTCGGAGGATACGCAGTATTTT. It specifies CASSLRESEDTQYF.

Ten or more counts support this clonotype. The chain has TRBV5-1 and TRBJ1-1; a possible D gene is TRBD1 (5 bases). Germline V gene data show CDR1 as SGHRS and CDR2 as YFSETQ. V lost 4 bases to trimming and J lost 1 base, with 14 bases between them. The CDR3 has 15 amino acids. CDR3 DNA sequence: TGCGCCAGCAGCGTCCCAGGGCGTGAGAACACTGAAGCTTTCTTT. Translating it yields CASSVPGRENTEAFF.

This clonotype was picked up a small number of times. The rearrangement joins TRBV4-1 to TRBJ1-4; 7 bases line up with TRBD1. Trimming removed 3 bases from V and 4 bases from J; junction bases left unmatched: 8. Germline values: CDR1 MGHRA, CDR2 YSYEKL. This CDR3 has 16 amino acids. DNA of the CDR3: TGCGCCAGCAGCCAGCCTCTACAGGGGCGTAATGAAAAACTGTTTTTT. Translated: CASSQPLQGRNEKLFF.

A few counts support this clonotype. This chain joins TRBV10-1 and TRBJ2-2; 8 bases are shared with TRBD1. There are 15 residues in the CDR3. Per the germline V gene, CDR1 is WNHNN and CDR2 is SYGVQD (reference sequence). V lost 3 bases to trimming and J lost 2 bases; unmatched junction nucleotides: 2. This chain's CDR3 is CASSEQGVNTGELFF. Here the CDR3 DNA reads TGCGCCAGCAGTGAACAGGGGGTTAACACCGGGGAGCTGTTTTTT.

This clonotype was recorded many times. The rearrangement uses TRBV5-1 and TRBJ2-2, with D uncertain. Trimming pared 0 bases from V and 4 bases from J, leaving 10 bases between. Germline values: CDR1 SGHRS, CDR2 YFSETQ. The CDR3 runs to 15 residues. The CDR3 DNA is TGCGCCAGCAGCTTGGAGCCGACACCCACCGGGGAGCTGTTTTTT. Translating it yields CASSLEPTPTGELFF.

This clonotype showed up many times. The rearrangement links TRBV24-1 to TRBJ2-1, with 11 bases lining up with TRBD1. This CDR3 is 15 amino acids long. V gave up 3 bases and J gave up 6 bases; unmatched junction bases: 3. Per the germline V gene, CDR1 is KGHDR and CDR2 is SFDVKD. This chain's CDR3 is CATSDPGTGGNEQFF. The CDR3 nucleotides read TGTGCCACCAGTGATCCTGGGACAGGGGGCAATGAGCAGTTCTTC.

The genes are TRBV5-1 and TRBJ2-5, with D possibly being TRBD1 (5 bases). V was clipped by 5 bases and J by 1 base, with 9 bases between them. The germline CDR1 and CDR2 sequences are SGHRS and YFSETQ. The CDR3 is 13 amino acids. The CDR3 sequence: CASSQGFQETQYF. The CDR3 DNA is TGCGCCAGCAGTCAGGGTTTCCAAGAGACCCAGTACTTC.

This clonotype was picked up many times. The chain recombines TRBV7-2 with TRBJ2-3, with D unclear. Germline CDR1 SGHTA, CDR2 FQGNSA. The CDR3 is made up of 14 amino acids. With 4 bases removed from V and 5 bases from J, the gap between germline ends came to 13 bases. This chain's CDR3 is CASSSYALGDTQYF. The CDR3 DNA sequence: TGTGCCAGCAGCTCGTACGCACTGGGAGATACGCAGTATTTT.

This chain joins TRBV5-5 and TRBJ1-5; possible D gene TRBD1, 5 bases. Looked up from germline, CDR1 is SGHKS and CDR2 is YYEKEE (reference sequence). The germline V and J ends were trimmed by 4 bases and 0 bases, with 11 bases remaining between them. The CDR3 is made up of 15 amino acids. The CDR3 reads CASSQDILSNQPQHF. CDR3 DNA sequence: TGTGCCAGCAGCCAGGACATCCTTAGCAATCAGCCCCAGCATTTT.

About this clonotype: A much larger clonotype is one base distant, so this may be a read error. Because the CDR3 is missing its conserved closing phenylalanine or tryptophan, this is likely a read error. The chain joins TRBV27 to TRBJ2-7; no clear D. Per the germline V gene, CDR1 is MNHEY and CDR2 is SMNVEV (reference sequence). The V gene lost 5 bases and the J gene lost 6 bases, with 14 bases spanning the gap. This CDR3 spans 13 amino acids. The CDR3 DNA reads TGTGCCAGCAGTGTTAGCTCCTCGGGCGAGCAGTACCTC. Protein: CASSVSSSGEQYL.

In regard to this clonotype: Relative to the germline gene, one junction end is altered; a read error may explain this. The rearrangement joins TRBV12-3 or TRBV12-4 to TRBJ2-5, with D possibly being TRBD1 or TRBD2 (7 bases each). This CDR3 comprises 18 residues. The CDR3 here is CTSSLWPEGASGRETQYF. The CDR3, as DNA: TGTACCAGCAGTTTATGGCCCGAGGGGGCTAGCGGTCGGGAGACCCAGTACTTC.